The clone carrying this TCR beta chain was detected many times. Its antigen is undetermined. TCRdb passed the multiplex PCR reads through MiXCR, listing each CDR3 protein once. The sample yields about 130,000 distinct CDR3 sequences, about 20% seen once. The data derive from a study of breast tumors, draining lymph nodes, adjacent tissues. Study outcomes and limitations: Tumor TCR diversity was below lymph nodes but above nontumor tissue. Most tumor T cells seemingly derive from lymph node, then expand in tumor. Luminal-like breast cancer showed significantly higher tumor–nontumor repertoire similarity than basal-like. Data only fit, rather than demonstrated, lymph node origin of most tumor T cells.

Samples came from axillary lymph nodes draining the breast cancer. Trimming took off 2 bases at V and 3 bases at J, with 8 bases between the two ends. CDR1 SGHDT and CDR2 YYEEEE come from the germline V gene. The CDR3 contains 13 residues. Sequencing was performed on axillary lymph node tissue. This receptor was taken from a female donor with breast cancer. Some clones in this sample may be carry-over from other donors' samples. The genes are TRBV5-6 and TRBJ1-2; D remains unclear. The CDR3 loop is CASSFGRDYGYTF. As DNA, the CDR3 is TGTGCCAGCAGCTTCGGCCGGGACTATGGCTACACCTTC.